The following is a T cell receptor (beta chain) sequence with its context. The antigen it recognizes is unknown. Base qualities are not recorded, but no much larger clone differs from it by a single base. TCRbeta CDR3 regions were amplified from genomic DNA by means of the immunoSEQ Assay, a bias-controlled multiplex PCR. On the study's bioinformatics: Within the assay, amplification of reference gene primers was used to estimate how many nucleated cells each sample contained. To quantify the absolute abundance of each unique TCRbeta CDR3 rearrangement, sequence reads were collapsed and filtered. Productive Simpson clonality was computed per sample as the square root of Simpson's diversity index over productive rearrangements. TCRdb provides this immuneACCESS table in a form limited to in-frame rearrangements. Some clones are lacking; in checked studies, under half of them reflect an unresolved V gene, and why the rest are absent is not known. V, J and clone size reflect that table, while D and trimming were determined from the DNA. The sample profile shows about 70,000 clones; about four fifths of them were found once. The ten largest make up approximately 22% of the sample.

The source of the sample is a study of blood T cell repertoires in COVID-19 (TCRdb year 2020). Background for the entire study: Collaborator samples came from the United States, Italy and Spain and covered acute and convalescent phases of COVID-19. Nearly every sample came with metadata listing a de-identified subject ID, COVID-19 status, age in years and sex. The material from the prospective study consisted of cDNA or gDNA derived from T cells, B-cell-depleted T cells, or PBMCs. The samples were drawn from the first 160 participants of the ongoing ImmuneRACE study and from over 950 subjects provided by 6 global collaborators. Where available, HLA class I and class II types were taken from metadata supplied by the sample provider and were not determined by assay-based typing. The repertoires were released in a freely available public database intended as a resource for research on the immune response to SARS-CoV-2. Deeply sampled blood TCRbeta repertoires from subjects exposed to, actively infected with, or recovered from COVID-19 were included in the dataset. The investigation overall reported the following: Clinical and demographic metadata were provided uncurated, with the amount varying by source and participant.

The germline V gene specifies MNHNS as CDR1 and SASEGT as CDR2. The CDR3 runs 13 residues from the cysteine to the phenylalanine. Just CDR3 DNA is preserved here, 39 bases in frame from base 1. Clipping removes 3 bases from V and 11 bases from J, with 5 as the unmatched junction base count. Whole blood was collected in K2EDTA tubes by collaborating institutions according to the institutions' own protocols. Collaborator samples were shipped for TCRbeta analysis as frozen whole blood, isolated PBMCs, or DNA extracted from either sample type. The V gene is TRBV6-1 and the J gene is TRBJ2-1; the junction holds 9 bases that match TRBD2. This sequence was found in an older woman with acute or convalescent COVID-19. The sequenced sample was peripheral blood. The CDR3 here reads CASSESSGMKQFF. The nucleotides are TGTGCCAGCAGTGAGTCTAGCGGGATGAAGCAGTTCTTC.